This passage covers 22 T cell receptor beta chains from one sample sequenced in a study of cytomegalovirus exposure and HLA in healthy donors. PCR amplification relied on 60 Vbeta primers (plus 13 Jbeta primers). TCRdb's table, derived via immunoSEQ multiplex PCR, lists solely in-frame clones and lacks some. The sample lists about 180,000 clones, around 80% seen once, with more than 0.4% in the top ten. Source material: PBMCs. These receptors were taken from a woman aged 50 to 65 in good health and CMV-seronegative.

This chain connects TRBV11-2 to TRBJ2-3; 8 bases are a match to TRBD2. Germline CDR1 reads SGHAT; CDR2 reads FQNNGV. With 10 bases clipped from V and 5 bases from J, the junction kept 14 bases outside the gene matches. The CDR3 is 15 residues long. Written as DNA, the CDR3 is TGTGCCACCACAACCTGGGCGGGAGGCGGAGATACGCAGTATTTT. Protein sequence: CATTTWAGGGDTQYF.

The rearrangement joins TRBV28 to TRBJ1-2; TRBD1 aligns across 7 bases. This CDR3 is 14 amino acids long. With V trimmed by 0 bases and J by 4 bases, 2 bases remained unmatched. The germline gives CDR1 MDHEN, CDR2 SYDVKM. Here the CDR3 DNA reads TGTGCCAGCAGTTTATGGGGACAGCCCTATGGCTACACCTTC. Translating it yields CASSLWGQPYGYTF.

The genes are TRBV19 and TRBJ2-5, with TRBD2 matching 8 bases. The V gene end was trimmed by 4 bases and the J gene end by 1 base; junction bases not matched to a gene: 5. This CDR3 is built from 15 residues. Germline V gene lookup returns CDR1 LNHDA and CDR2 SQIVND (reference sequence). CDR3 DNA: TGTGCCAGTAGTAGACAGCGGGGGACCCAAGAGACCCAGTACTTC. Its translation is CASSRQRGTQETQYF.

This clone was counted only a few times. This rearrangement joins TRBV6-1 to TRBJ2-5; the D gene is possibly TRBD2 (7 bases). There are 15 residues in the CDR3. The germline CDR1 and CDR2 sequences are MNHNS and SASEGT. V was trimmed by 4 bases and J by 5 bases, leaving 17 bases between them. Here the CDR3 DNA reads TGTGCCAGCAGTGTCAGCTGGGGGGGCTCGGAGACCCAGTACTTC. Amino acid sequence: CASSVSWGGSETQYF.

The chain uses TRBV9 and TRBJ2-5, with D perhaps matching TRBD1 (5 bases). The V and J ends lost 0 bases and 1 base respectively, with 10 bases between them. Germline V gives CDR1 SGDLS, CDR2 YYNGEE. The length of the CDR3 is 15 residues. The CDR3 nucleotides read TGTGCCAGCAGCGTAGTCGCCAGGGCCCAAGAGACCCAGTACTTC. Its protein is CASSVVARAQETQYF.

J is TRBJ2-7 and V is TRBV10-2, with D uncertain. The CDR3 consists of 13 residues. V lost 2 bases to trimming and J lost 5 bases, with 10 bases between them. The germline V gene encodes CDR1 WSHSY and CDR2 SAAADI. DNA of the CDR3: TGCGCCAGCAGTGAGCAGGTGGAAAACGAGCAGTACTTC. This encodes CASSEQVENEQYF.

This clone has only one observation. The chain is built from TRBV7-8 and TRBJ1-1; D unclear. The CDR3 is made up of 11 amino acids. Germline lookup yields CDR1 SGHVS and CDR2 FQNEAQ. The CDR3: CAPASGTEAFF. Written as DNA, the CDR3 is TGTGCTCCTGCCTCGGGGACTGAAGCTTTCTTT. The complete variable domain, with remaining parts taken from reference TRBV7-8 and TRBJ1-1, reads GAGVSQSPRYKVAKRGQDVALRCDPISGHVSLFWYQQALGQGPEFLTYFQNEAQLDKSGLPSDRFFAERPEGSVSTLKIQRTQQEDSAVYLCAPASGTEAFFGQGTRLTVV.

The chain employs TRBV7-2 and TRBJ1-1; no reliable D call. Trimming removed 3 bases from V and 0 bases from J, with 11 bases in between. The length of the CDR3 is 15 residues. Per the germline V gene, CDR1 is SGHTA and CDR2 is FQGNSA. CDR3 sequence (DNA): TGTGCCAGCAGCTTCTCAGACACCTTGAACACTGAAGCTTTCTTT. The encoded protein is CASSFSDTLNTEAFF. Based on the CDR3 plus reference TRBV7-2 and TRBJ1-1, the full variable domain is GAGVSQSPSNKVTEKGKDVELRCDPISGHTALYWYRQSLGQGLEFLIYFQGNSAPDKSGLPSDRFSAERTGGSVSTLTIQRTQQEDSAVYLCASSFSDTLNTEAFFGQGTRLTVV.

This clone was found once. This rearrangement joins TRBV6-5 to TRBJ2-3; D remains unclear. The CDR3 loop spans 15 amino acids. The germline V gene has CDR1 MNHEY and CDR2 SVGAGI. V dropped 0 bases and J dropped 4 bases, with 11 bases sitting between them. CDR3 nucleotides: TGTGCCAGCAGTTACTCGATCTGGGCGTCAGATACGCAGTATTTT. Protein product: CASSYSIWASDTQYF.

This sequence joins TRBV21-1 and TRBJ1-6; the D call in the table, TRBD1, was not verified against the DNA. TRBV21-1 is flagged as a pseudogene. CDR3 length: 17 residues. Here the CDR3 reads CASSKKGIGEDNSPLHF. In DNA form, the CDR3 reads TGTGCCAGCAGCAAAAAGGGGATAGGAGAAGATAATTCACCCCTCCACTTT.

This chain links TRBV5-1 with TRBJ2-3; 7 bases map to TRBD1. The CDR3 is 15 amino acids. Per germline, CDR1 SGHRS and CDR2 YFSETQ. After removal of 4 bases from V and 0 bases from J, the junction contained 5 bases not matched to a gene. CDR3 in amino acids: CASSTQGDSTDTQYF. As DNA, the CDR3 is TGCGCCAGCAGCACCCAGGGGGACAGCACAGATACGCAGTATTTT.

The gene calls are TRBV11-2 and TRBJ2-5; TRBD1 is a possible D gene (5 bases). Trimming took 1 base from V and 7 from J, leaving 7 bases between them. This CDR3 has 12 amino acids. The V gene's germline CDR1 is SGHAT and CDR2 FQNNGV. CDR3 protein: CASSLVGATQYF. CDR3 coding DNA: TGTGCCAGCAGCTTAGTTGGGGCGACCCAGTACTTC.

This chain joins TRBV7-4 and TRBJ2-1, with 7 bases that match TRBD1. CDR3 size: 14 residues. Trimming removed 4 bases from V and 4 bases from J; junction bases left unmatched: 4. CDR1 is SGHVT, CDR2 SQSDAQ, per germline. The CDR3, as DNA: TGTGCCAGCAGCTCACCGGGACAGTACAATGAGCAGTTCTTC. This translates into CASSSPGQYNEQFF. Combining the CDR3 with reference TRBV7-4 and TRBJ2-1 gives the whole variable domain GAGVSQSPRYKVAKRGRDVALRCDSISGHVTLYWYRQTLGQGSEVLTYSQSDAQRDKSGRPSGRFSAERPERSVSTLKIQRTEQGDSAVYLCASSSPGQYNEQFFGPGTRLTVL.

The V and J genes are TRBV7-9 and TRBJ2-5; TRBD2 agrees at 12 bases. Germline CDR1 is SEHNR and CDR2 is FQNEAQ (reference sequence). The CDR3 has 19 amino acids. Trimming took 5 bases from V and 9 from J; bases not matched to a gene: 22. Here the CDR3 reads CASSATSGGYPRDRGAQYF. The CDR3 DNA is TGTGCCAGCAGCGCTACTAGCGGGGGGTATCCAAGAGATAGAGGGGCCCAGTACTTC.

The J gene is TRBJ2-1, the V gene TRBV7-8, with D perhaps matching TRBD2 (5 bases). Germline values: CDR1 SGHVS, CDR2 FQNEAQ. V was pared by 3 bases and J by 9 bases, with 21 bases between. The CDR3 runs 16 residues. The CDR3 bases are TGTGCCAGCAGCTTCCGGGGAGCCATTACCTACGGTGAGCAGTTCTTC. Its translation: CASSFRGAITYGEQFF.

The V call is TRBV28, the J call TRBJ2-3; tentative D call: TRBD2 (7 bases). The CDR3 runs to 14 residues. Germline V gene data show CDR1 as MDHEN and CDR2 as SYDVKM. The V and J ends lost 3 bases and 6 bases respectively, with 13 bases between them. CDR3 region: CASSFPGGPDTQYF. Here the CDR3 DNA reads TGTGCCAGCAGTTTCCCCGGGGGGCCGGATACGCAGTATTTT.

The chain is built from TRBV29-1 and TRBJ2-3; 10 bases fit TRBD1. The V gene's germline CDR1 is SQVTM and CDR2 ANQGSEA. Germline trimming cut 6 bases from V and 3 bases from J; bases unmatched to any gene: 9. The CDR3 spans 15 residues. The chain's CDR3 is CSVEKGTGVTDTQYF. The CDR3 bases are TGCAGCGTCGAAAAGGGGACAGGGGTTACAGATACGCAGTATTTT.

V usage is TRBV2 and J usage is TRBJ1-5; TRBD1 matches 7 bases. CDR1 SNHLY and CDR2 FYNNEI come from the germline V gene. The CDR3 contains 14 residues. V dropped 5 bases and J dropped 6; count of bases not matched to a gene: 7. The CDR3 reads CASSQGQAFQPQHF. In DNA form, the CDR3 reads TGTGCCAGCAGTCAAGGACAGGCATTTCAGCCCCAGCATTTT.

The chain has TRBV6-5 and TRBJ2-7; 11 positions match TRBD1. This CDR3 contains 15 residues. The V and J ends lost 2 bases and 1 base, in that order; junction bases with no gene match: 1. Germline lookup yields CDR1 MNHEY and CDR2 SVGAGI. Here the CDR3 reads CASSYRDRGSYEQYF. The CDR3, as DNA: TGTGCCAGCAGTTACCGGGACAGGGGGTCCTACGAGCAGTACTTC.

The DNA of the CDR3 is TGTGCCAGCAGCTTAGTGGCGGGAGCCAATGAGCAGTTCTTC. Protein: CASSLVAGANEQFF. V gene TRBV11-3 combines with J gene TRBJ2-1, with 7 nucleotides matching TRBD2. The V and J ends lost 1 base and 6 bases, in that order; junction bases with no gene match: 3. Per germline, CDR1 SGHNT and CDR2 YENEEA. The CDR3 has 14 residues.

This clone occurred once. The CDR3 spells CASSRSGAYNEQFF. For the CDR3, the DNA is TGTGCCAGCAGCAGAAGCGGGGCCTACAATGAGCAGTTCTTC. The rearrangement links TRBV11-2 to TRBJ2-1; 7 positions match TRBD2. J was trimmed by 2 bases and V by 5 bases; bases with no gene match: 3. There are 14 residues in the CDR3. From germline, CDR1 is SGHAT and CDR2 FQNNGV.

This clone was picked up a small number of times. The V and J genes are TRBV28 and TRBJ1-4; TRBD1 matches at 10 bases. J was trimmed by 6 bases and V by 3 bases; bases with no gene match: 4. Germline V CDR1 and CDR2: MDHEN, SYDVKM. There are 15 residues in the CDR3. CDR3 nucleotide sequence: TGTGCCAGCAGTTTTGGTGGGACAGGGGATGAAAAACTGTTTTTT. Its protein product is CASSFGGTGDEKLFF.